This T cell receptor (beta chain) was recovered during a study of type 1 regulatory T cells. On the study more broadly: T-allo10 is a Tr1-enriched, alloantigen-specific CD4 T cell product made in vitro.

A single record per CDR3 protein comes from TCRdb applying MiXCR to the reads. The sample gives 80,000 to 100,000 distinct CDR3 sequences, about a third of which show up once; less than 2.5% is in the top ten. From germline, CDR1 is LGHDT and CDR2 YNNKEL (reference sequence). There are 16 residues in the CDR3. Trimming shortened V by 3 bases and J by 4 bases, and 15 bases separated the two germline ends. This TCR was sampled from a human donor in good health. This chain joins TRBV3-1 and TRBJ2-2, with D tentatively TRBD2 (6 bases). Sequencing was carried out using CD4+ T cells, either the whole sample or a sorted fraction (not recorded which). In DNA, the CDR3 is TGTGCCAGCAGCCATCTGACGGGAGCGGGCACCGGGGAGCTGTTTTTT. Residues: CASSHLTGAGTGELFF.